This T cell receptor beta chain was retrieved from a study of T cells in narcolepsy. This CDR3 has 17 residues. The germline V and J ends were trimmed by 2 bases and 1 base, with 15 bases remaining between them. Germline loops: CDR1 SGHVS, CDR2 FQNEAQ. The assay was immunoSEQ multiplex PCR, and TCRdb's table has in-frame clones only and misses some. Among around 20,000 clones, less than 90% were seen once, and the ten largest hold 1.5% to 2%. V gene TRBV7-8 combines with J gene TRBJ2-4; the D call may be TRBD1 or TRBD2 (5 bases each). Sequenced material: memory (CD45RA-) CD4+ T cells from blood. This clonotype originated in a human donor in good health. In DNA, the CDR3 is TGTGCCAGCAGCTTAAGCGCGGGCAGGGAGGCCAAAAACATTCAGTACTTC. This sequence encodes CASSLSAGREAKNIQYF.